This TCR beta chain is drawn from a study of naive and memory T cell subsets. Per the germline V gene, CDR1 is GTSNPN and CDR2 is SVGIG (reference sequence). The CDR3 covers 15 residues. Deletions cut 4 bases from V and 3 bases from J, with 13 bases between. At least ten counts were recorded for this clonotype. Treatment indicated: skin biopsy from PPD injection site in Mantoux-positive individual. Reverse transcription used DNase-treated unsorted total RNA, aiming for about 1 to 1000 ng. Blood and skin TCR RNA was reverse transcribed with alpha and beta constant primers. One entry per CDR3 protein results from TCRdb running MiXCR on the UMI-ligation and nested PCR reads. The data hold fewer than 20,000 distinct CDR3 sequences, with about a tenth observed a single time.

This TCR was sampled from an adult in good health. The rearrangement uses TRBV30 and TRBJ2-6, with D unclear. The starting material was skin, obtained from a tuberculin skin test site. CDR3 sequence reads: CAWTSLRGGANVLTF. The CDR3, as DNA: TGTGCCTGGACTAGTCTTCGAGGTGGGGCCAACGTCCTGACTTTC. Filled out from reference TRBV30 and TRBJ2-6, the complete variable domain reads SQTIHQWPATLVQPVGSPLSLECTVEGTSNPNLYWYRQAAGRGLQLLFYSVGIGQISSEVPQNLSASRPQDRQFILSSKKLLLSDSGFYLCAWTSLRGGANVLTFGAGSRLTVL.